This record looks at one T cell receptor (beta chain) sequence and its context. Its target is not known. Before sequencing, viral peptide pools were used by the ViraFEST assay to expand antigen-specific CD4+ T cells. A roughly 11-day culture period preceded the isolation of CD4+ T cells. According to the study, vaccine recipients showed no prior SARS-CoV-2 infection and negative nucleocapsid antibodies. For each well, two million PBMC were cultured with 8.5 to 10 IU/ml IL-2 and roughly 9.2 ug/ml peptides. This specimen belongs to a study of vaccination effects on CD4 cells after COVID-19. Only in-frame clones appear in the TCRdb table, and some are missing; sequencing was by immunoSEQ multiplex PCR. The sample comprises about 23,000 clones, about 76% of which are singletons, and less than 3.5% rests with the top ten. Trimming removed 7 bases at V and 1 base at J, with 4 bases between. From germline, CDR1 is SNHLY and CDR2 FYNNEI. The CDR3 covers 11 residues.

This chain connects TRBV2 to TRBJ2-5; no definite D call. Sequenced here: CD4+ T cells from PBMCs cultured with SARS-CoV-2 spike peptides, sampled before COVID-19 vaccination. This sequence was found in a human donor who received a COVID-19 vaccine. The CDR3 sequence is CASTAQETQYF. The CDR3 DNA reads TGTGCCAGCACCGCCCAAGAGACCCAGTACTTC.